This T cell receptor (beta chain) was identified in a study of T cell responses to AZD1222 COVID-19 vaccine. Whole-study context: Second-dose intervals near 4 or 12 weeks were combined. Study-level points and caveats: Spike-specific TCR breadth rose after two AZD1222 doses, and depth rose as well.

This CDR3 spans 14 amino acids. Germline V CDR1 and CDR2: LNHDA, SQIVND (reference sequence). The ends were cut back, 3 bases at V and 2 bases at J, with 8 bases in the middle. This table comes from immunoSEQ multiplex PCR, and its TCRdb copy is limited to in-frame clones, with some not included. The sample carries 200,000 or so clones, 90% to 95% recorded once. Comments on this clone: What it binds is not known.

The source was peripheral blood, collected on day 0 of AZD1222 vaccination. This clonotype was obtained from an adult in good health. This chain links TRBV19 with TRBJ1-5; no firm D call. This CDR3 reads CASSMTGGNQPQHF. The DNA for the CDR3 is TGTGCCAGTAGTATGACGGGCGGCAATCAGCCCCAGCATTTT.